This T cell receptor (beta chain) derives from a study of T cell responses to AZD1222 COVID-19 vaccine. General study results and limits: Clonal diversity may have been underestimated in mostly white British donors. In all cases, repertoires were sampled only after the peak T cell response. In the spike-specific TCR repertoire, nearly half reportedly target unmutated variant regions. Increases in Spike-specific TCR breadth and depth were seen after two AZD1222 doses.

Concerning this clone: What it binds is unknown.

Germline loops: CDR1 SGHTA, CDR2 FQGNSA. The ends were cut back, 4 bases at V and 11 bases at J, with 20 bases in the middle. CDR3 length: 14 amino acids. The table came from immunoSEQ multiplex PCR; TCRdb's copy has only in-frame clones and leaves some out. Of tens of thousands of clones listed, more than 75% were seen once; the top ten hold 20% to 25%. The clonotype was recovered from an adult in good health. The sequencing used peripheral blood, collected on day 0 of AZD1222 vaccination. The chain recombines TRBV7-2 with TRBJ1-1, with TRBD1 as a possible D gene (6 bases). CDR3 in DNA: TGTGCCAGCAGCTCCCTCGGTATGGGGGCGGGTGCTTTCTTT. Translating it yields CASSSLGMGAGAFF.